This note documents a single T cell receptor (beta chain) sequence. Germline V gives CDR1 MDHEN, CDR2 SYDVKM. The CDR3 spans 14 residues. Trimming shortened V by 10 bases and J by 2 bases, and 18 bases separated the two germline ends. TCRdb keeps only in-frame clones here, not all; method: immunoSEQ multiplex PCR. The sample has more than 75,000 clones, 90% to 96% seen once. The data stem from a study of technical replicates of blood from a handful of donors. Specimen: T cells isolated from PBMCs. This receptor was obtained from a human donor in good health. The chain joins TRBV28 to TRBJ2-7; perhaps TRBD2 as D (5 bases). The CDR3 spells CATFSPGYTYEQYF. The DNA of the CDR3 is TGTGCCACCTTTTCCCCGGGGTATACCTACGAGCAGTACTTC. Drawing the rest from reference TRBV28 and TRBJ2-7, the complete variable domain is DVKVTQSSRYLVKRTGEKVFLECVQDMDHENMFWYRQDPGLGLRLIYFSYDVKMKEKGDIPEGYSVSREKKERFSLILESASTNQTSMYLCATFSPGYTYEQYFGPGTRLTVT.